Listed here are 7 T cell receptor beta chains from one sample, sequenced in a study of cytomegalovirus exposure and HLA in healthy donors (dated by TCRdb to the late 2010s). Preparation of the library involved the immunoSEQ multiplex PCR assay. For the multiplex PCR, a mixture combining 60 forward primers for TCR Vbeta segments and 13 reverse primers for TCR Jbeta segments was used. This immuneACCESS table, as held by TCRdb, lists in-frame sequences with V and J called but not all clones. Of the missing ones, under half trace to an unresolved V gene in checked studies; the others have no known cause. Recorded for this sample are about 55,000 clones; about 67% of them occurred a single time. Clones ranked in the top ten supply approximately 35% of the sample. The sample was PBMCs. These receptors all stem from a man aged 35-49 years in good health and CMV-seropositive.

The J gene is TRBJ2-1, the V gene TRBV5-1; D is undetermined. The V end was cut by 0 bases, the J end by 0 bases, with 10 bases between. The CDR3 length is 16 residues. Germline V lookup: CDR1 SGHRS, CDR2 YFSETQ. CDR3 in amino acids: CASSLDGRSSYNEQFF. The CDR3 coding sequence is TGCGCCAGCAGCTTGGACGGTAGGAGCTCCTACAATGAGCAGTTCTTC.

The rearrangement joins TRBV6-5 to TRBJ1-1; 8 nucleotides line up with TRBD1. This CDR3 has 15 amino acids. Germline trimming cut 2 bases from V and 0 bases from J; bases unmatched to any gene: 2. Per the germline V gene, CDR1 is MNHEY and CDR2 is SVGAGI. CDR3 sequence reads: CASSYGQGLNTEAFF. The CDR3 nucleotides are TGTGCCAGCAGTTACGGACAGGGCCTGAACACTGAAGCTTTCTTT.

The V gene is TRBV7-2, the J gene TRBJ2-7; 8 nucleotides line up with TRBD1. The CDR3 has 14 residues. Germline V gene data show CDR1 as SGHTA and CDR2 as FQGNSA. Losses at the gene ends were 4 bases for V and 3 bases for J; bases not matched to a gene: 5. The CDR3 sequence is CASSSQGAIYEQYF. The CDR3 DNA sequence: TGTGCCAGCAGCTCCCAGGGGGCAATCTACGAGCAGTACTTC.

The chain links TRBV7-6 to TRBJ2-2; D not certain. V lost 2 bases and J lost 5, with 9 bases in between. This CDR3 contains 14 residues. Looked up from germline, CDR1 is SGHVS and CDR2 is FNYEAQ. CDR3 in amino acids: CASSLSYGTGELFF. CDR3 DNA sequence: TGTGCCAGCAGCTTATCCTACGGGACCGGGGAGCTGTTTTTT.

The gene calls are TRBV2 and TRBJ2-3; TRBD1 matches at 7 bases. This CDR3 region has 15 residues. The V and J ends lost 6 bases and 0 bases, in that order; junction bases with no gene match: 6. Germline V gene lookup returns CDR1 SNHLY and CDR2 FYNNEI. The CDR3, as DNA: TGTGCCAGCAGCGGGGACAGCCCTAGCACAGATACGCAGTATTTT. Translated, it gives CASSGDSPSTDTQYF.

The chain employs TRBV7-2 and TRBJ2-5; the match to TRBD2 covers 7 bases. The CDR3 loop spans 15 amino acids. With V trimmed by 0 bases and J by 4 bases, 5 bases remained unmatched. CDR1 and CDR2 from the germline V gene are SGHTA and FQGNSA. This chain's CDR3 is CASSLAAGVGETQYF. CDR3 coding DNA: TGTGCCAGCAGCTTAGCGGCGGGGGTCGGAGAGACCCAGTACTTC.

Only a few counts were recorded for this clone. The genes are TRBV9 and TRBJ1-2; 8 bases are a match to TRBD1. Germline V CDR1 and CDR2: SGDLS, YYNGEE. This CDR3 is built from 16 residues. After removal of 0 bases from V and 8 bases from J, the junction contained 12 bases not matched to a gene. As DNA, the CDR3 is TGTGCCAGCAGCGTAGAGGCAAGGACAGGGTCTAGCGGCTACACCTTC. Its protein is CASSVEARTGSSGYTF.